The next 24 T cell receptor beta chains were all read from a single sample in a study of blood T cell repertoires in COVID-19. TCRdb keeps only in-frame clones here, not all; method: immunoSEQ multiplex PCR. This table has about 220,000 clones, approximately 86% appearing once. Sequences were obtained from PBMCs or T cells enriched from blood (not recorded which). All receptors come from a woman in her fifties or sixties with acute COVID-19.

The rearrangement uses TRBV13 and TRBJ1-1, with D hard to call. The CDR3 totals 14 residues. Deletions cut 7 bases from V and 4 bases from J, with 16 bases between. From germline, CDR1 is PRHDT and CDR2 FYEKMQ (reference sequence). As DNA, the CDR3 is TGTGCCAGCACCCCTACCCTGAAGCCCACTGAAGCTTTCTTT. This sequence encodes CASTPTLKPTEAFF.

The CDR3 loop is CASSPRSLPLYNEQFF. For the CDR3, the DNA is TGTGCCAGCAGCCCCCGTAGCTTGCCATTGTACAATGAGCAGTTCTTC. This chain links TRBV6-2 or TRBV6-3 with TRBJ2-1; no definite D call. In germline, CDR1 is MNHEY, CDR2 SVGEGT. The CDR3 totals 16 residues. V lost 6 bases and J 4 bases, leaving 19 bases between the germline ends.

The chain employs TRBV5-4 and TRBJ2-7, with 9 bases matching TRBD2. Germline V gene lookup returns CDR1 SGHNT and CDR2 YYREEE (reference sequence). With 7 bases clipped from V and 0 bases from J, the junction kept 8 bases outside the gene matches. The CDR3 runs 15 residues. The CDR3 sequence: CASHGLAGSSYEQYF. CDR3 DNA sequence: TGTGCCAGCCACGGCCTAGCGGGGAGCTCCTACGAGCAGTACTTC.

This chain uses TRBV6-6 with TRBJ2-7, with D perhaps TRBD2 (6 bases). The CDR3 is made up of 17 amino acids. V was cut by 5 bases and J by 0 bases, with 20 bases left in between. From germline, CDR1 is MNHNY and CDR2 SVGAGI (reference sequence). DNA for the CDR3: TGTGCCAGCAGTCTCAAACATAGCGGAATACTCTCCTACGAGCAGTACTTC. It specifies CASSLKHSGILSYEQYF.

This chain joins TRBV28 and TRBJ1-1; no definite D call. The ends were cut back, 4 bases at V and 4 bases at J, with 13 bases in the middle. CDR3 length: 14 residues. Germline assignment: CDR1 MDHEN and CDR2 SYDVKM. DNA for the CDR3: TGTGCCAGCAGTTCGACCTGGGCCCCCACTGAAGCTTTCTTT. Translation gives CASSSTWAPTEAFF.

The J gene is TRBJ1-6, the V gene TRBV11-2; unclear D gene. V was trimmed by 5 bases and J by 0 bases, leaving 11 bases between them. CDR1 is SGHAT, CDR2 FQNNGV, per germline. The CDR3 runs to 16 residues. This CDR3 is CASSPGSSSYNSPLHF. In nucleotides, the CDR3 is TGTGCCAGCAGCCCCGGGAGCAGCTCCTATAATTCACCCCTCCACTTT.

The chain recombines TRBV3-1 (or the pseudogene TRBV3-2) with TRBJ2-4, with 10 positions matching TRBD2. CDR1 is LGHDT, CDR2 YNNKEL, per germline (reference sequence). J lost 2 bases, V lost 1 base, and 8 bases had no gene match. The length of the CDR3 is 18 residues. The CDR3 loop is CASSQGALAGVTKNIQYF. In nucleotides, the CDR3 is TGTGCCAGCAGCCAAGGAGCCCTAGCGGGAGTCACCAAAAACATTCAGTACTTC.

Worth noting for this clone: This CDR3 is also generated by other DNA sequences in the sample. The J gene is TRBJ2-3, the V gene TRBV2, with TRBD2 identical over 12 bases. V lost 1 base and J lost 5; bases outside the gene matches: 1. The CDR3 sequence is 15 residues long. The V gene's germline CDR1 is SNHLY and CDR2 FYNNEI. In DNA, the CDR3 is TGTGCCAGCAGTGAAGGACTAGCGGGAGAAGATACGCAGTATTTT. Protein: CASSEGLAGEDTQYF.

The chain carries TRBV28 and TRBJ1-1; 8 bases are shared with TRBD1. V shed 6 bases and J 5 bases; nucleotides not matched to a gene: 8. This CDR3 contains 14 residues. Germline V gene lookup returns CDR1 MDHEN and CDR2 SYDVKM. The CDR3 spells CASRWTGRLTEAFF. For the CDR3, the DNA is TGTGCCAGCAGATGGACAGGGAGGTTAACTGAAGCTTTCTTT. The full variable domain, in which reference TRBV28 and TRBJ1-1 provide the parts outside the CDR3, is DVKVTQSSRYLVKRTGEKVFLECVQDMDHENMFWYRQDPGLGLRLIYFSYDVKMKEKGDIPEGYSVSREKKERFSLILESASTNQTSMYLCASRWTGRLTEAFFGQGTRLTVV.

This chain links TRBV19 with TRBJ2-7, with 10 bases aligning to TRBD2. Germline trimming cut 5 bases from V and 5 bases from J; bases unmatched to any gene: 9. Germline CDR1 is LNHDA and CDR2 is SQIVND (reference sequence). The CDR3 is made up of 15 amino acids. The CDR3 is CASSLPVSGRDEQYF. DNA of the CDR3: TGTGCCAGTAGTCTCCCGGTCAGCGGGAGGGACGAGCAGTACTTC.

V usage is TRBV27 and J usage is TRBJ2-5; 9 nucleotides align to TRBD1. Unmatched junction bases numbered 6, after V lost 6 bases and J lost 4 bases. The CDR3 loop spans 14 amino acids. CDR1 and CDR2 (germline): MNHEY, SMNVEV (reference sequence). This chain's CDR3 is CASSTTGGAETQYF. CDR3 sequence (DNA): TGTGCCAGCAGCACAACAGGGGGCGCAGAGACCCAGTACTTC.

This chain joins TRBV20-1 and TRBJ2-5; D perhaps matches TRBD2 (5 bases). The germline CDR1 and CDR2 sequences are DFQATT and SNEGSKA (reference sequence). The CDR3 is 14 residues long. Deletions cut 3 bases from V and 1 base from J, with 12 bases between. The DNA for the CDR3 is TGCAGTGCTAGTTGGAGGAGGACCCAAGAGACCCAGTACTTC. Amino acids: CSASWRRTQETQYF.

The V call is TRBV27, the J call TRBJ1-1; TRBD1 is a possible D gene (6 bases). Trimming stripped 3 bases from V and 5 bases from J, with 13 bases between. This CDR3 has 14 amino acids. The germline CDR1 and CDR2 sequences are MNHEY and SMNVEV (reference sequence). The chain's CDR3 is CASSFTQGGTEAFF. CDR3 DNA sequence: TGTGCCAGCAGTTTCACACAGGGTGGAACTGAAGCTTTCTTT.

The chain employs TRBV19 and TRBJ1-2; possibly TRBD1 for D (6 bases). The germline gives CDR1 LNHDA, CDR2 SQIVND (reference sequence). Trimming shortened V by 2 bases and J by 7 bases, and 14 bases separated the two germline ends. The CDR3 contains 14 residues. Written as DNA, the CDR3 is TGTGCCAGTAGTATAAGGTGGGGGCGAGGTGGCTACACCTTC. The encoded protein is CASSIRWGRGGYTF.

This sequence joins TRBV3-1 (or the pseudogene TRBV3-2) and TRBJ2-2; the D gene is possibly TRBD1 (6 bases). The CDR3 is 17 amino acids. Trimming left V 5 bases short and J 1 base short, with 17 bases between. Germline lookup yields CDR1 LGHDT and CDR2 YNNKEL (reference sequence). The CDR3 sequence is CASSSREGGMNTGELFF. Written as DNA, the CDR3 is TGTGCCAGCAGCTCTCGGGAAGGGGGAATGAACACCGGGGAGCTGTTTTTT.

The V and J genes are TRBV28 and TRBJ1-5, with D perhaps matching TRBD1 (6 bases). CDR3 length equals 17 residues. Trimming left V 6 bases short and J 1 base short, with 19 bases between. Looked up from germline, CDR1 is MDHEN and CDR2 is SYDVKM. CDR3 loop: CASSLYQTGLSNQPQHF. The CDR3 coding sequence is TGTGCCAGCAGCCTATATCAAACAGGGTTGAGCAATCAGCCCCAGCATTTT.

Written as DNA, the CDR3 is TGTGCCAGCAGTCCAAGTATTGGGACAGCTTTCTTCTTAGCCAAAAACATTCAGTACTTC. Encoded protein: CASSPSIGTAFFLAKNIQYF. The chain combines TRBV27 with TRBJ2-4; 7 nucleotides agree with TRBD1. The CDR3 is 20 residues long. Germline CDR1 is MNHEY and CDR2 is SMNVEV (reference sequence). Trimming took 5 bases from V and 0 from J; bases not matched to a gene: 19.

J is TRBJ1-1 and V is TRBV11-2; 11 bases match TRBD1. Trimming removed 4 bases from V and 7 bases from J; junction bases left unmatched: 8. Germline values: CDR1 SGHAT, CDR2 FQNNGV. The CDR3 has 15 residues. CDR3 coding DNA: TGTGCCAGCAGCTCAGGACAGGGGGCGTTTGTTGAAGCTTTCTTT. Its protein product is CASSSGQGAFVEAFF. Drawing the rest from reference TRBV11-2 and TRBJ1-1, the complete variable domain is EAGVAQSPRYKIIEKRQSVAFWCNPISGHATLYWYQQILGQGPKLLIQFQNNGVVDDSQLPKDRFSAERLKGVDSTLKIQPAKLEDSAVYLCASSSGQGAFVEAFFGQGTRLTVV.

As DNA, the CDR3 is TGCGCCAGCAGCCCCCTCGGTCTCCACGAGCAGTACTTC. It encodes CASSPLGLHEQYF. The chain has TRBV5-1 and TRBJ2-7, with D hard to call. CDR1 and CDR2 from the germline V gene are SGHRS and YFSETQ. This CDR3 has 13 amino acids. Trimming took 4 bases from V and 5 from J, leaving 13 bases between them.

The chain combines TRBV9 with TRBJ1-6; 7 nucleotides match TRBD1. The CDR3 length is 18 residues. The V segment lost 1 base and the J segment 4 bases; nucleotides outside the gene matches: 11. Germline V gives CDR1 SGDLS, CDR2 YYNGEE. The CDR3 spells CASSVNPGSGQYNSPLHF. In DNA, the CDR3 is TGTGCCAGCAGCGTAAACCCCGGGTCGGGACAGTATAATTCACCCCTCCACTTT.

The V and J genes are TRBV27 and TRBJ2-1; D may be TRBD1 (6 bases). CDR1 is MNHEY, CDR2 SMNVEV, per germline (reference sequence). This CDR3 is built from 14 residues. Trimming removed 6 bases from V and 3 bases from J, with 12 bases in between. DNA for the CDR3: TGTGCCAGCAGCACAGGGCTCAACTACAATGAGCAGTTCTTC. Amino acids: CASSTGLNYNEQFF.

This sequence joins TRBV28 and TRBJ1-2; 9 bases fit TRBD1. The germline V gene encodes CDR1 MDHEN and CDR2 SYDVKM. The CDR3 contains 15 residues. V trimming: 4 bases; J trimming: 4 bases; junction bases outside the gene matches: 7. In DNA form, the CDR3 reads TGTGCCAGCAGTTCGAGCAGGACAGGGGCCTATGGCTACACCTTC. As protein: CASSSSRTGAYGYTF.

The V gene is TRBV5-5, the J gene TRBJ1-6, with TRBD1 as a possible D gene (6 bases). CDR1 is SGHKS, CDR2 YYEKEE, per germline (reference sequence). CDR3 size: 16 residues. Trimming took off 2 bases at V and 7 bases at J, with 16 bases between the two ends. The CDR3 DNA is TGTGCCAGCAGCTTAGGCACGGGACAACAAAATTCACCCCTCCACTTT. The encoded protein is CASSLGTGQQNSPLHF.

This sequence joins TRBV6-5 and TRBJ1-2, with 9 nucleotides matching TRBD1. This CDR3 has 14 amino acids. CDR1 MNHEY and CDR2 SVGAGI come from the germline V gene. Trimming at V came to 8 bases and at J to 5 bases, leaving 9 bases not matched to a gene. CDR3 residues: CASRKDRGLYGYTF. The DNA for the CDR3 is TGTGCCAGCCGAAAGGACAGGGGACTGTATGGCTACACCTTC.